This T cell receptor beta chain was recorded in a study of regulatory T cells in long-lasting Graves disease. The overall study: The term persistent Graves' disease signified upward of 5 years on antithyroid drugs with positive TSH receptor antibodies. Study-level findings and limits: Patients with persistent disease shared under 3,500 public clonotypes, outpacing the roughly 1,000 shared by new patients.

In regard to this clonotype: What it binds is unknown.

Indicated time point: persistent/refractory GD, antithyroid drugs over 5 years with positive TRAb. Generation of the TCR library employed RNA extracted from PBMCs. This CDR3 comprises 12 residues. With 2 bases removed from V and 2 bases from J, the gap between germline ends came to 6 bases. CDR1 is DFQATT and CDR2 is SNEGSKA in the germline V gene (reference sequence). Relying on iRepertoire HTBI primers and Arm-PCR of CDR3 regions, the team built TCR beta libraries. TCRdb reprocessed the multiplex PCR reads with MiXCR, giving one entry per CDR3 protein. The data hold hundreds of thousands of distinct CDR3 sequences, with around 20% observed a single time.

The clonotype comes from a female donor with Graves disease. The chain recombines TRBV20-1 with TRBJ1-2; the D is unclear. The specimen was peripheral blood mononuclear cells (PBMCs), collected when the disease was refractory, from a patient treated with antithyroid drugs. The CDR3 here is CSARRPNYGYTF. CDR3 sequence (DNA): TGCAGTGCTAGAAGACCAAACTATGGCTACACCTTC.